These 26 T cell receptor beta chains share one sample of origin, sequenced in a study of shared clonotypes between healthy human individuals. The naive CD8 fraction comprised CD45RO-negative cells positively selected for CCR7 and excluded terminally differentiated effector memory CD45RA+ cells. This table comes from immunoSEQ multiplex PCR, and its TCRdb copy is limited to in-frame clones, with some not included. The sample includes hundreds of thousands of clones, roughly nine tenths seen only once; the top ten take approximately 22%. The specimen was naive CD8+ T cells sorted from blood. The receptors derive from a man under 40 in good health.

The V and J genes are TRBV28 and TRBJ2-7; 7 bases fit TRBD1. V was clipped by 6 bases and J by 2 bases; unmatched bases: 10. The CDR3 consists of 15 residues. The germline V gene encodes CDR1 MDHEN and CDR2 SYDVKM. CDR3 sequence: CASSLRDTGAYEQYF. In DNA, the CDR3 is TGTGCCAGCAGCCTCCGGGACACAGGGGCCTACGAGCAGTACTTC.

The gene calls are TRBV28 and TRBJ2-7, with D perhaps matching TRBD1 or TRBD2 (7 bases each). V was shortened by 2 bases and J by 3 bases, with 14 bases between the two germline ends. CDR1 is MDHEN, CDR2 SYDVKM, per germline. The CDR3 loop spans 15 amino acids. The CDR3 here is CASSLSGTENYEQYF. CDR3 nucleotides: TGTGCCAGCAGTTTAAGCGGGACAGAGAACTACGAGCAGTACTTC.

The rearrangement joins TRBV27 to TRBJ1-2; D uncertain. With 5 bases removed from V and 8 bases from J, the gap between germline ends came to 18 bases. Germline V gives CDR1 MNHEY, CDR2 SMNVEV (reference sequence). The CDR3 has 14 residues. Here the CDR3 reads CASSPASPLVGYTF. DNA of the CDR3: TGTGCCAGCAGTCCAGCATCCCCCTTAGTAGGCTACACCTTC.

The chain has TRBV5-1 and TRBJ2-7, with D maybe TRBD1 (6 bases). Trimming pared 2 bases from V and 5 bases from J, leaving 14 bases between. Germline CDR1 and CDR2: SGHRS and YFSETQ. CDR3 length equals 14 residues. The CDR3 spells CASSFNTGFHEQYF. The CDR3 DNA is TGCGCCAGCAGCTTTAATACAGGGTTCCACGAGCAGTACTTC.

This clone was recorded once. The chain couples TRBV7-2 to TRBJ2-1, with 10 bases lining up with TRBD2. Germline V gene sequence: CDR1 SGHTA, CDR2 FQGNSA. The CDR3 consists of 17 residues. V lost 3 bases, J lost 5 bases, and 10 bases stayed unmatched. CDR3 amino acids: CASSFNPLAGVNNEQFF. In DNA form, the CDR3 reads TGTGCCAGCAGCTTTAATCCTCTAGCGGGAGTGAACAATGAGCAGTTCTTC.

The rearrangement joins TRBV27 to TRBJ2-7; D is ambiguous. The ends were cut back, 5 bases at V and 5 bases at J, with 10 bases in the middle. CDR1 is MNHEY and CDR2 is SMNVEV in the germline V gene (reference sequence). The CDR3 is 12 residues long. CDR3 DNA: TGTGCCAGCAGTAAACCAGGAAACGAGCAGTACTTC. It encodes CASSKPGNEQYF.

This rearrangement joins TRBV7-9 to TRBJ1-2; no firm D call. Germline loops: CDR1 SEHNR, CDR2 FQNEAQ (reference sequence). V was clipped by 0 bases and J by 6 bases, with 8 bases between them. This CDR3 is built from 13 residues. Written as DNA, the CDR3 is TGTGCCAGCAGCTTAGCGCGCCCCCATGGCTACACCTTC. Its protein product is CASSLARPHGYTF.

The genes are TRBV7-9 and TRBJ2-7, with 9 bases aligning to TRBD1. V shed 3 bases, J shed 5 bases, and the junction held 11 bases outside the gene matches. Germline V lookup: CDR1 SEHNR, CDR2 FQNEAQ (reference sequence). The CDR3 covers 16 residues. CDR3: CASSLGIGTGINEQYF. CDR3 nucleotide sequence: TGTGCCAGCAGCTTGGGGATCGGGACAGGGATCAACGAGCAGTACTTC.

The CDR3 DNA reads TGTGCCAGCAGCTTGGGGACAAAGACAAGCTCTGGGGCCAACGTCCTGACTTTC. It codes for CASSLGTKTSSGANVLTF. The rearrangement links TRBV5-5 to TRBJ2-6; weak D call: TRBD1 (5 bases). V lost 0 bases and J lost 0, with 13 bases in between. Germline CDR1 reads SGHKS; CDR2 reads YYEKEE (reference sequence). There are 18 residues in the CDR3.

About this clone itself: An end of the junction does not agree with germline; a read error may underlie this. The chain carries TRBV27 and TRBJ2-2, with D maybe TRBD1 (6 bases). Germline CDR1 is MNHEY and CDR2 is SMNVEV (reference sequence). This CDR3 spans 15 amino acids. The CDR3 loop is CASSLSPGVTEELFF. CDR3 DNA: TGTGCCAGCAGTTTATCCCCAGGGGTCACCGAGGAGCTGTTTTTT.

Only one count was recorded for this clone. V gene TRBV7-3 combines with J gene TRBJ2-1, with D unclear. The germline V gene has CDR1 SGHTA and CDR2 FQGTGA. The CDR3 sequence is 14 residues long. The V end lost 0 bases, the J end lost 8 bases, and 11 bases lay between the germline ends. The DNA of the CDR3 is TGTGCCAGCAGCTTAACGGCCACGGTAGATGAGCAGTTCTTC. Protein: CASSLTATVDEQFF.

The CDR3 protein is CASSMDREERQETGELFF. For the CDR3, the DNA is TGTGCCAGCAGCATGGACAGGGAGGAGAGACAAGAGACCGGGGAGCTGTTTTTT. This chain joins TRBV5-6 and TRBJ2-2; 8 bases line up with TRBD1. This CDR3 has 18 amino acids. Germline loops: CDR1 SGHDT, CDR2 YYEEEE. Germline trimming cut 4 bases from V and 5 bases from J; bases unmatched to any gene: 16.

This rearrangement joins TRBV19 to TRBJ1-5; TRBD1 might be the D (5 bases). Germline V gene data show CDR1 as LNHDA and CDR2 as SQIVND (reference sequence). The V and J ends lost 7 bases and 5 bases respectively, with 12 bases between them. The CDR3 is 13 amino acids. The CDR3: CASTDSYYQPQHF. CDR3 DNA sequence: TGTGCCAGTACAGACAGTTATTATCAGCCCCAGCATTTT.

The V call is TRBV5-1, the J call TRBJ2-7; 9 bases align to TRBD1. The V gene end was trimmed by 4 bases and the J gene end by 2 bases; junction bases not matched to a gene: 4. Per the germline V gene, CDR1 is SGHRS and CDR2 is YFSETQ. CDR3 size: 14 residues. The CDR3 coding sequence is TGCGCCAGCAGCCACAGGGACAGGGCCTACGAGCAGTACTTC. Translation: CASSHRDRAYEQYF. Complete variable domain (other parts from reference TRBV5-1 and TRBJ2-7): KAGVTQTPRYLIKTRGQQVTLSCSPISGHRSVSWYQQTPGQGLQFLFEYFSETQRNKGNFPGRFSGRQFSNSRSEMNVSTLELGDSALYLCASSHRDRAYEQYFGPGTRLTVT.

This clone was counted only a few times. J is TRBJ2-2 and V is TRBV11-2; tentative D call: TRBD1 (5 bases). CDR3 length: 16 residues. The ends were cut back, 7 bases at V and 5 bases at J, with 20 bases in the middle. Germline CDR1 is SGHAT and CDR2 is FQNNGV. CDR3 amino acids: CASNHQGNRKTGELFF. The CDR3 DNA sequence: TGTGCCAGCAACCATCAGGGTAATCGAAAGACCGGGGAGCTGTTTTTT.

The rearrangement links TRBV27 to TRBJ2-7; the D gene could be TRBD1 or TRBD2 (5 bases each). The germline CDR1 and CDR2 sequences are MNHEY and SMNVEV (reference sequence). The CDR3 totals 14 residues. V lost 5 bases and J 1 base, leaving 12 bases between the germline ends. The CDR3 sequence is CASSPGPISYEQYF. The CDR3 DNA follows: TGTGCCAGCAGTCCGGGACCGATTTCCTACGAGCAGTACTTC.

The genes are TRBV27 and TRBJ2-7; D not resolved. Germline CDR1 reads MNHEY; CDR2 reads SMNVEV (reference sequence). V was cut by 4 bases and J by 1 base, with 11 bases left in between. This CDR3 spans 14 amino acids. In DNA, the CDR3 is TGTGCCAGCAGTTATGACATCGAATCCTACGAGCAGTACTTC. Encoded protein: CASSYDIESYEQYF.

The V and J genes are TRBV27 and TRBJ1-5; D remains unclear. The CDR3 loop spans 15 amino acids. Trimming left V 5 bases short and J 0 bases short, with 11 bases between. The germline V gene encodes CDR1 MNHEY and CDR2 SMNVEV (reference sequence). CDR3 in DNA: TGTGCCAGCAGTCCCGACACACTTAGCAATCAGCCCCAGCATTTT. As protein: CASSPDTLSNQPQHF.

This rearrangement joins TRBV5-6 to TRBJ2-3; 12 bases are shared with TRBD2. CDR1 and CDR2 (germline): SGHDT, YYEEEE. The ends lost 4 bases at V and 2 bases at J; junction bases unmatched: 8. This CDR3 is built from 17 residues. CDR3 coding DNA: TGTGCCAGCAGCGCATTAACTAGCGGGAGGACCACAGATACGCAGTATTTT. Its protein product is CASSALTSGRTTDTQYF.

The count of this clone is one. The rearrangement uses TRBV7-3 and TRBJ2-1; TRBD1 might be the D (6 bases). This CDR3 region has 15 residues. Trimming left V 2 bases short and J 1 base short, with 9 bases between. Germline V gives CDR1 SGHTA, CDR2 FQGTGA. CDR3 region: CASSLAQGSYNEQFF. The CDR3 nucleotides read TGTGCCAGCAGCTTAGCACAGGGATCCTACAATGAGCAGTTCTTC.

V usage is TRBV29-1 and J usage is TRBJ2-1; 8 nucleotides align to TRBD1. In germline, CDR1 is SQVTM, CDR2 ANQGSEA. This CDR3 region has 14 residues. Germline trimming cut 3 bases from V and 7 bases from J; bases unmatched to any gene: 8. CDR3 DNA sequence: TGCAGCGTTGACTGGACAGGGTTGGTAAATGAGCAGTTCTTC. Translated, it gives CSVDWTGLVNEQFF.

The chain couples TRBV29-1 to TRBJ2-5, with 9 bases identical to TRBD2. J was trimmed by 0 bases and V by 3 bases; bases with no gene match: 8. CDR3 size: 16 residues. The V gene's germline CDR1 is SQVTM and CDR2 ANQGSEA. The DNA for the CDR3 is TGCAGCGTTGATGGTGTAAGCGGGAGGTACCAAGAGACCCAGTACTTC. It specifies CSVDGVSGRYQETQYF.

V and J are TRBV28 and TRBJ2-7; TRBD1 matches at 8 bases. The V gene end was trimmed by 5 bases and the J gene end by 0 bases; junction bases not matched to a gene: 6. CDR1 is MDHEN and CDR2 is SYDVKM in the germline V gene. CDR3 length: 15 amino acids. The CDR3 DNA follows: TGTGCCAGCAGTCCCGCGACAGGGGCCTCCTACGAGCAGTACTTC. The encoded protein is CASSPATGASYEQYF.

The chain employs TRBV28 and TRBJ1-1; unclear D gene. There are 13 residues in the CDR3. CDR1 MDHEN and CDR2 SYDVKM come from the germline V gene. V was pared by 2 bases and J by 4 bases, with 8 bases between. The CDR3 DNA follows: TGTGCCAGCAGTTTAGTTCTAGGCACTGAAGCTTTCTTT. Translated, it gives CASSLVLGTEAFF.

CDR3 coding DNA: TGTGCCAGCAGTTTTCTCAATGAGCAGTTCTTC. Its protein is CASSFLNEQFF. V usage is TRBV28 and J usage is TRBJ2-1; D is unclear. Trimming took 3 bases from V and 6 from J, leaving 3 bases between them. Germline V lookup: CDR1 MDHEN, CDR2 SYDVKM. The CDR3 sequence is 11 residues long.

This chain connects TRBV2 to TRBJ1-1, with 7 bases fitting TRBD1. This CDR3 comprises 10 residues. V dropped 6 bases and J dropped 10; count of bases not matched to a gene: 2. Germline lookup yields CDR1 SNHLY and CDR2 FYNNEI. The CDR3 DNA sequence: TGTGCCAGCAGGGGGACAGCAGCTTTCTTT. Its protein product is CASRGTAAFF.